The rows below give T cell receptor beta chains drawn from one sample of a study of blood T cells in healthy people across ages. TCRdb recomputed calls from the 5' RACE reads with MiXCR, one row per CDR3 protein. The sample holds around 1,000,000 distinct CDR3 sequences, less than 25% seen once. The data also belong to a second study, concerning T cells of mothers and their children.

Source material: blood. The receptors here all came from a girl aged 2-9 years in good health. Each CDR3 is given with its conserved first and last residue. Fields, in order: CDR3 length, clone size, D gene, J gene, V gene, CDR3 DNA, CDR3 protein. D genes are given only for firm matches. Where a row states a size, it is once, few, many or the class of an expanded clone; other rows omit it.

cdr3_length: 13; clone_size: few; d_call: .; j_call: TRBJ2-1; v_call: TRBV2; cdr3_nt: TGTGCCAGCAGTGCACCCCAGCTCAATGAGCAGTTCTTC; cdr3_aa: CASSAPQLNEQFF
cdr3_length: 15; clone_size: .; d_call: .; j_call: TRBJ2-1; v_call: TRBV29-1; cdr3_nt: TGCAGCCTCATAGAGGCGGGGGCTCCCAGCAATGAGCAGTTCTTC; cdr3_aa: CSLIEAGAPSNEQFF
cdr3_length: 16; clone_size: few; d_call: .; j_call: TRBJ2-6; v_call: TRBV5-4; cdr3_nt: TGTGCCAGCAGCCTGGATATTATCCCTGGGGCCAACGTCCTGACTTTC; cdr3_aa: CASSLDIIPGANVLTF
cdr3_length: 15; clone_size: few; d_call: TRBD2; j_call: TRBJ2-5; v_call: TRBV13; cdr3_nt: TGTGCCAGCACCGCGGGGGGGGCAGGGGGAGAGACCCAGTACTTC; cdr3_aa: CASTAGGAGGETQYF
cdr3_length: 14; clone_size: .; d_call: TRBD1; j_call: TRBJ1-4; v_call: TRBV7-9; cdr3_nt: TGTGCCAGCAGCCAAGGGACAGGACAGGAAAAACTGTTTTTT; cdr3_aa: CASSQGTGQEKLFF
cdr3_length: 14; clone_size: .; d_call: .; j_call: TRBJ2-5; v_call: TRBV20-1; cdr3_nt: TGCATCGCGGACCCAGGGTTGGCGGAAGAGACCCAGTACTTC; cdr3_aa: CIADPGLAEETQYF
cdr3_length: 14; clone_size: few; d_call: TRBD1; j_call: TRBJ2-4; v_call: TRBV27; cdr3_nt: TGTGCCAGCAGCCACAGGGGTGGGTCTTTTATTCAGTACTTC; cdr3_aa: CASSHRGGSFIQYF
cdr3_length: 15; clone_size: .; d_call: .; j_call: TRBJ2-1; v_call: TRBV3-1; cdr3_nt: TGTGCCAGCAGCCAGGGGGGGCGCCCCCCGTATGAGCAGTTCTTC; cdr3_aa: CASSQGGRPPYEQFF
cdr3_length: 13; clone_size: few; d_call: .; j_call: TRBJ2-1; v_call: TRBV12-3/TRBV12-4; cdr3_nt: TGTGCCAGCACCCTACCGGGTGGAGACGAGCAGTTCTTC; cdr3_aa: CASTLPGGDEQFF
cdr3_length: 13; clone_size: few; d_call: TRBD1; j_call: TRBJ2-1; v_call: TRBV5-1; cdr3_nt: TGCGCCAGCAGGACCACAGGGGGCAATGAGCAGTTCTTC; cdr3_aa: CASRTTGGNEQFF
cdr3_length: 14; clone_size: few; d_call: TRBD1; j_call: TRBJ1-1; v_call: TRBV7-2; cdr3_nt: TGTGCCAGCAGCCTAGTTACAGGGGAAACTGAAGCTTTCTTT; cdr3_aa: CASSLVTGETEAFF
cdr3_length: 15; clone_size: .; d_call: TRBD2; j_call: TRBJ2-3; v_call: TRBV12-3/TRBV12-4; cdr3_nt: TGTGCCAGCACTCAGGGACTAGCGGGAGCAGATACGCAGTATTTT; cdr3_aa: CASTQGLAGADTQYF
cdr3_length: 12; clone_size: .; d_call: .; j_call: TRBJ1-2; v_call: TRBV27; cdr3_nt: TGTGCCAGCAGTTGGGGCAGGGTTAGCTACACCTTC; cdr3_aa: CASSWGRVSYTF
cdr3_length: 14; clone_size: few; d_call: TRBD1; j_call: TRBJ1-2; v_call: TRBV29-1; cdr3_nt: TGCAGCGGCGAGCAGGGGGCATCCGTCCACGGCTACACCTTC; cdr3_aa: CSGEQGASVHGYTF
cdr3_length: 11; clone_size: .; d_call: .; j_call: TRBJ2-5; v_call: TRBV4-1; cdr3_nt: TGCGCCAGCAGCCAAGGAACTACTAATTACTTC; cdr3_aa: CASSQGTTNYF
cdr3_length: 11; clone_size: .; d_call: .; j_call: TRBJ1-5; v_call: TRBV28; cdr3_nt: TGTGCCAGCAGTCCCCTTGGGCCCCAGCATTTT; cdr3_aa: CASSPLGPQHF
cdr3_length: 14; clone_size: few; d_call: .; j_call: TRBJ2-7; v_call: TRBV28; cdr3_nt: TGTGCCAGCCGGGGGGCAGGGGAGTCCTACGAGCAGTACTTC; cdr3_aa: CASRGAGESYEQYF
cdr3_length: 16; clone_size: .; d_call: .; j_call: TRBJ1-1; v_call: TRBV20-1; cdr3_nt: TGCAGTGCAGCGGGCGAGGGCAGGGGAGTCAACACTGAAGCTTTCTTT; cdr3_aa: CSAAGEGRGVNTEAFF
cdr3_length: 11; clone_size: .; d_call: .; j_call: TRBJ1-2; v_call: TRBV29-1; cdr3_nt: TGCAGCGTTGTGGGTGAAGATGGCTACACCTTC; cdr3_aa: CSVVGEDGYTF
cdr3_length: 14; clone_size: few; d_call: TRBD2; j_call: TRBJ2-3; v_call: TRBV7-2; cdr3_nt: TGTGCCAGCAGCTTACTAGCGGGGATAGATACGCAGTATTTT; cdr3_aa: CASSLLAGIDTQYF
cdr3_length: 13; clone_size: few; d_call: .; j_call: TRBJ1-1; v_call: TRBV11-2; cdr3_nt: TGTGCCAGCAGCTTGGGACCGCGTTTAGAAGCTTTCTTT; cdr3_aa: CASSLGPRLEAFF
cdr3_length: 15; clone_size: .; d_call: .; j_call: TRBJ1-5; v_call: TRBV28; cdr3_nt: TGTGCCAGCAGTTCTCATCGGGGAGACAATCAGCCCCAGCATTTT; cdr3_aa: CASSSHRGDNQPQHF
cdr3_length: 13; clone_size: .; d_call: .; j_call: TRBJ1-2; v_call: TRBV24-1; cdr3_nt: TGTGCCACCAGTGATTCCGGGGCGTATGGCTACACCTTC; cdr3_aa: CATSDSGAYGYTF
cdr3_length: 17; clone_size: few; d_call: .; j_call: TRBJ1-2; v_call: TRBV7-8; cdr3_nt: TGTGCCAGCAGCTTAGTAAGGCTCTGGAAGGATAACTATGGCTACACCTTC; cdr3_aa: CASSLVRLWKDNYGYTF
cdr3_length: 13; clone_size: few; d_call: .; j_call: TRBJ1-2; v_call: TRBV20-1; cdr3_nt: TGCAGTGCGCGAACAGCTGCTATCTATGGCTACACCTTC; cdr3_aa: CSARTAAIYGYTF
cdr3_length: 19; clone_size: few; d_call: TRBD2; j_call: TRBJ2-2; v_call: TRBV27; cdr3_nt: TGTGCCAGCAGCCCTAGTGGTTGGTTAGCGGGGCGGCCCGCCGGGGAGCTGTTTTTT; cdr3_aa: CASSPSGWLAGRPAGELFF
cdr3_length: 16; clone_size: .; d_call: TRBD1; j_call: TRBJ1-1; v_call: TRBV20-1; cdr3_nt: TGCAGTGCCCACAGGGGGGGTGGTTTTTCGAGCACTGAAGCTTTCTTT; cdr3_aa: CSAHRGGGFSSTEAFF
cdr3_length: 14; clone_size: .; d_call: .; j_call: TRBJ1-2; v_call: TRBV12-3/TRBV12-4; cdr3_nt: TGTGCCAGCAGTGACGGCCTACCTAACTATGGCTACACCTTC; cdr3_aa: CASSDGLPNYGYTF
cdr3_length: 16; clone_size: few; d_call: .; j_call: TRBJ2-1; v_call: TRBV3-1; cdr3_nt: TGTGCCAGCAGCCGGGACTTAGCGGACAATTACAATGAGCAGTTCTTC; cdr3_aa: CASSRDLADNYNEQFF
cdr3_length: 13; clone_size: .; d_call: .; j_call: TRBJ1-2; v_call: TRBV6-1; cdr3_nt: TGTGCCAGCAGTGAACTGGGAGGCTATGGCTACACCTTC; cdr3_aa: CASSELGGYGYTF
cdr3_length: 14; clone_size: .; d_call: .; j_call: TRBJ2-5; v_call: TRBV12-3/TRBV12-4; cdr3_nt: TGTGCCAGCAGTTGGAACTTTCGACAAGAGACCCAGTACTTC; cdr3_aa: CASSWNFRQETQYF
cdr3_length: 15; clone_size: .; d_call: .; j_call: TRBJ1-5; v_call: TRBV7-2; cdr3_nt: TGTGCCAGCAGCTTAGTGGCACCTAGCAATCAGCCCCAGCATTTT; cdr3_aa: CASSLVAPSNQPQHF
cdr3_length: 13; clone_size: few; d_call: .; j_call: TRBJ2-5; v_call: TRBV12-3/TRBV12-4; cdr3_nt: TGTGCCAGCAGTTTTAATCCTTGGGTGACCCAGTACTTC; cdr3_aa: CASSFNPWVTQYF
cdr3_length: 14; clone_size: many; d_call: .; j_call: TRBJ2-2; v_call: TRBV6-4; cdr3_nt: TGTGCCAGCAGTGACGGGGCGAACACCGGGGAGCTGTTTTTT; cdr3_aa: CASSDGANTGELFF
cdr3_length: 13; clone_size: .; d_call: .; j_call: TRBJ2-5; v_call: TRBV12-3/TRBV12-4; cdr3_nt: TGTGCCAGCAGTTTCGGTGGGGCAGGGACCCAGTACTTC; cdr3_aa: CASSFGGAGTQYF
cdr3_length: 14; clone_size: few; d_call: .; j_call: TRBJ1-4; v_call: TRBV19; cdr3_nt: TGTGCCAGTAGTATTACGGCATCGGGTGAAAAACTGTTTTTT; cdr3_aa: CASSITASGEKLFF
cdr3_length: 14; clone_size: few; d_call: .; j_call: TRBJ1-1; v_call: TRBV2; cdr3_nt: TGTGCCAGCAGTGAGGCGCTTCCGAACACTGAAGCTTTCTTT; cdr3_aa: CASSEALPNTEAFF
cdr3_length: 14; clone_size: few; d_call: TRBD1; j_call: TRBJ1-4; v_call: TRBV7-9; cdr3_nt: TGTGCCAGCAGCTCTTCGACAGGGGGCGAAAAACTGTCTTTT; cdr3_aa: CASSSSTGGEKLSF
cdr3_length: 13; clone_size: .; d_call: .; j_call: TRBJ1-2; v_call: TRBV29-1; cdr3_nt: TGCAGCGTTGACGCAGGGGAGGGAGATGGCTACACCTTC; cdr3_aa: CSVDAGEGDGYTF
cdr3_length: 15; clone_size: few; d_call: .; j_call: TRBJ2-5; v_call: TRBV15; cdr3_nt: TGTGCCACCAGCAGAGAGGCGTACGCCCTCGAGACCCAGTACTTC; cdr3_aa: CATSREAYALETQYF
cdr3_length: 16; clone_size: few; d_call: .; j_call: TRBJ2-7; v_call: TRBV6-2/TRBV6-3; cdr3_nt: TGTGCCAGCAGTTACTCGGGCGGTGGGGACCTCTACGAGCAGTACTTC; cdr3_aa: CASSYSGGGDLYEQYF
cdr3_length: 16; clone_size: .; d_call: .; j_call: TRBJ2-6; v_call: TRBV28; cdr3_nt: TGTGCCAGCACCTTGCCGACGAGCTCTGGGGCCAACGTCCTGACTTTC; cdr3_aa: CASTLPTSSGANVLTF
cdr3_length: 16; clone_size: few; d_call: TRBD2; j_call: TRBJ2-2; v_call: TRBV7-2; cdr3_nt: TGTGCCAGCAGCTTCTTTGGACTAGGCCTAACCGGGGAGCTGTTTTTT; cdr3_aa: CASSFFGLGLTGELFF